This TCR beta chain was sequenced in a study of T-cell reconstitution after alpha-beta-depleted transplantation in children. As it was prepared, the TCRbeta library received unique molecular identifiers. TCRdb ran MiXCR on the PCR reads and lists one entry per CDR3 protein. The sample lists about 980,000 distinct CDR3 sequences; roughly 31% were seen once. As to this clonotype: Antigen: not known.

Study-level results: Several hundred rapidly expanded clones from non-depleted graft cells reportedly supplied alpha-beta T cells about two months post-transplant. It was surviving recipient T cells and thymic progenitors that gave some patients high TCRbeta diversity at day 60. T-cell counts and diversity at one year following transplant were attributed mainly to newly produced T cells.

V dropped 3 bases and J dropped 0 bases, with 17 bases sitting between them. The CDR3 is made up of 17 amino acids. CDR1 is LGHNA, CDR2 YNFKEQ, per germline. This material consisted of PBMCs, mostly from graft donor cells, taken 360 days after TCRalphabeta/CD19-depleted stem cell transplant. The sequence derives from a boy under two years old who had a stem cell transplant for SCID, so the T cells may come from the graft donor. The chain has TRBV4-2 and TRBJ1-1; D gene ambiguous. CDR3 DNA sequence: TGTGCCAGCAGCCACGAAAGGGTCGGCAAAGTGAACACTGAAGCTTTCTTT. This codes for CASSHERVGKVNTEAFF.